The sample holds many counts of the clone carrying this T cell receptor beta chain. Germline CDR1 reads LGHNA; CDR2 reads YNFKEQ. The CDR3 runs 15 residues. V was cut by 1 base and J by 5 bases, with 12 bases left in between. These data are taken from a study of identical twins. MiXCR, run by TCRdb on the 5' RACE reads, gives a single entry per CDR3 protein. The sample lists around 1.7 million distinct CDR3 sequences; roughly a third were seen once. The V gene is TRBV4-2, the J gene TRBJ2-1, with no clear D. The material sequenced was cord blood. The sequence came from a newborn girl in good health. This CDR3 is CASSQGVPHDNEQFF. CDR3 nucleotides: TGTGCCAGCAGCCAAGGGGTGCCCCATGACAATGAGCAGTTCTTC.